This T cell receptor (beta chain) derives from a study of CD8+CD57+ T cells in acquired aplastic anemia. On the study more broadly: The DNA of sorted CD4+ and CD8+ cells averaged 3.2 ug. Study results and caveats: Between patients and controls, CD8+ Simpson's diversity did not vary significantly. Overlapping CD8+ CDR3 repertoires of patients and controls contained around 30 shared sequences.

The CDR3 sequence is 16 residues long. The V end lost 7 bases, the J end lost 3 bases, and 20 bases lay between the germline ends. The V gene's germline CDR1 is KGHDR and CDR2 SFDVKD. With regard to this clonotype: Antigen unknown.

All sequencing subjects had displayed CD8+CD57+ cell expansion on flow cytometry. As a group, the patients uniformly had severe acquired aplastic anemia. Template material for TCR beta VDJ and CDR3 profiling consisted of genomic DNA. Via MiXCR, TCRdb re-called the reads, giving one row per CDR3 protein. The sample records 260,000 or so distinct CDR3 sequences, around 82% being singletons. The sample was sorted CD4+, CD8+, or CD8+CD57+ T cells (not recorded which) from PBMCs. The TCR originated in a human donor with aplastic anemia. The rearrangement links TRBV24-1 to TRBJ1-2, with D maybe TRBD1 (6 bases). CDR3 region: CATSSRGRGLDYGYTF. The CDR3 DNA is TGTGCCACCAGCTCTCGGGGCAGGGGCTTGGACTATGGCTACACCTTC.